This is a list of T cell receptor beta chains from one sample in a study of monozygotic twins with inflammatory bowel disease. TCRdb reprocessed the 5' RACE reads, keeping one entry per CDR3 protein, no DNA. Its table lists 310,000 or so distinct CDR3 sequences. Specimen: blood. Receptors originate from a human donor with ulcerative colitis or Crohn's disease, or a healthy co-twin of an affected twin (not recorded which). Each CDR3 is given with its conserved first and last residue.

V gene,J gene,CDR3 protein
TRBV2,TRBJ2-1,CASSPLAGDRNEQFF
TRBV5-1,TRBJ2-1,CASSLDRTGRFYNEQFF
TRBV20-1,TRBJ2-2,CSAREASGRGFSGELFF
TRBV10-3,TRBJ1-6,CAISPQTADNSPLHF
TRBV5-4,TRBJ2-1,CASSLQDRADEQFF
TRBV7-3,TRBJ2-1,CASSLSGSGASEQFF
TRBV30,TRBJ1-1,CAWSGGRIAFF
TRBV10-3,TRBJ2-1,CAIRQWGSSYNEQFF
TRBV7-9,TRBJ1-3,CASSAGQSSGNTIYF
TRBV4-2,TRBJ1-2,CASSQGGPPLQSIGYTF
TRBV7-2,TRBJ2-3,CASSLTGIGTDTQYF
TRBV29-1,TRBJ2-7,CSVGTDRVSRYEQYF
TRBV12-3/TRBV12-4,TRBJ2-3,CASRGLSSTDTQYF
TRBV20-1,TRBJ2-1,CSARDPQLNNEQFF
TRBV29-1,TRBJ2-5,CSAGQGARETQYF
TRBV29-1,TRBJ2-5,CSVAGSGRGETQYF
TRBV4-3,TRBJ2-3,CASSQDGLGRGPTDTQYF
TRBV5-4,TRBJ1-2,CASSRTGAGGSNYGYTF
TRBV27,TRBJ2-7,CASSKTSGTYSYEQYF
TRBV4-3,TRBJ2-1,CASSQDVRGESTCF
TRBV5-6,TRBJ2-5,CASSLGLAGGAFQETQYF
TRBV11-2,TRBJ1-5,CASSLRITTGGGNQPQHF
TRBV18,TRBJ1-5,CASSLNGPLGSNQPQHF
TRBV4-1,TRBJ1-3,CASSQSQSGNTIYF
TRBV20-1,TRBJ2-2,CSAILAANTGELFF
TRBV6-6,TRBJ1-1,CASATGMNTEAFF
TRBV7-2,TRBJ2-2,CASSPPGLAGGAGELFF
TRBV10-3,TRBJ2-7,CAINQGGGEQYF
TRBV4-1,TRBJ2-5,CASSLVAAETQYF
TRBV29-1,TRBJ2-7,CSVLEPGTVTYEQYF
TRBV11-2,TRBJ2-2,CASSRLLAGASVSTGELFF
TRBV5-1,TRBJ2-7,CASSRGNYEQYF
TRBV5-1,TRBJ2-7,CASSLEGQGSYEQYF
TRBV19,TRBJ1-5,CASSWLWGNQPQHF
TRBV6-1,TRBJ1-5,CASSEEGRGQPQHF
TRBV4-3,TRBJ1-3,CASSQELSVVRGQDTIYF
TRBV4-1,TRBJ2-1,CASSQAPDYLRDFVVVDNEQFF